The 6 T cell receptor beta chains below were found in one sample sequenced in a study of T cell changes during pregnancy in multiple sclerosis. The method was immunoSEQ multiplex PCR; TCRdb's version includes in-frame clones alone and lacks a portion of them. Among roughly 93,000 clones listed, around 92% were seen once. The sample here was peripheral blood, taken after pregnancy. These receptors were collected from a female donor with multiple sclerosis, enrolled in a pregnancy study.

The CDR3 bases are TGTGCCAGCTCACCCCGGAGCCAGGAGGTGCGGGCTTTCTTT. Protein sequence: CASSPRSQEVRAFF. The V call is TRBV18, the J call TRBJ1-1; no firm D call. The CDR3 consists of 14 residues. Germline assignment: CDR1 KGHSH and CDR2 LQKENI. V was shortened by 3 bases and J by 11 bases, with 19 bases between the two germline ends.

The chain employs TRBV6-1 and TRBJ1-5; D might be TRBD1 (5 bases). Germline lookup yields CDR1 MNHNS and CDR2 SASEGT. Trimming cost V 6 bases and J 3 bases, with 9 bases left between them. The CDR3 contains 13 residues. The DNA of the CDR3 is TGTGCCAGCAGCGGACACTTCAATCAGCCCCAGCATTTT. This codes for CASSGHFNQPQHF.

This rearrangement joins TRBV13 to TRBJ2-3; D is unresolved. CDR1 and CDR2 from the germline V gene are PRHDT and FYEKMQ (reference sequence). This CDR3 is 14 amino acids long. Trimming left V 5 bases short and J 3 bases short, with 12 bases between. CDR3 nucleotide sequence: TGTGCCAGCAGCCCCGGTACGCCAACAGATACGCAGTATTTT. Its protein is CASSPGTPTDTQYF. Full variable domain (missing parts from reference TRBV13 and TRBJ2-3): AAGVIQSPRHLIKEKRETATLKCYPIPRHDTVYWYQQGPGQDPQFLISFYEKMQSDKGSIPDRFSAQQFSDYHSELNMSSLELGDSALYFCASSPGTPTDTQYFGPGTRLTVL.

CDR3: CASSYTGLAGTYEQYF. Here the CDR3 DNA reads TGTGCCAGCAGTTATACGGGACTAGCGGGAACCTACGAGCAGTACTTC. The chain combines TRBV6-5 with TRBJ2-7, with 13 bases aligning to TRBD2. Trimming removed 3 bases from V and 2 bases from J; junction bases left unmatched: 4. The germline CDR1 and CDR2 sequences are MNHEY and SVGAGI. The length of the CDR3 is 16 residues.

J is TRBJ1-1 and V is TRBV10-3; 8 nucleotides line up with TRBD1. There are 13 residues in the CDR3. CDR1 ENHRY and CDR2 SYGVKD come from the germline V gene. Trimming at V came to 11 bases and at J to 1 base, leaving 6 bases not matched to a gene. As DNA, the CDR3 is TGTGCCGCTGGACAGGGAGCGAACACTGAAGCTTTCTTT. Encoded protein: CAAGQGANTEAFF.

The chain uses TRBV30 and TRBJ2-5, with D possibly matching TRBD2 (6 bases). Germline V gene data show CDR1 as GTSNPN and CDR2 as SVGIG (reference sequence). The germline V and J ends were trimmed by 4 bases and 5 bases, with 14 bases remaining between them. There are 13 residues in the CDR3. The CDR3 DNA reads TGTGCCTGGATTAGCGGCTTGGGTGAGACCCAGTACTTC. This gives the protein CAWISGLGETQYF. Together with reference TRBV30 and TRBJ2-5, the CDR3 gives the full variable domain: SQTIHQWPATLVQPVGSPLSLECTVEGTSNPNLYWYRQAAGRGLQLLFYSVGIGQISSEVPQNLSASRPQDRQFILSSKKLLLSDSGFYLCAWISGLGETQYFGPGTRLLVL.